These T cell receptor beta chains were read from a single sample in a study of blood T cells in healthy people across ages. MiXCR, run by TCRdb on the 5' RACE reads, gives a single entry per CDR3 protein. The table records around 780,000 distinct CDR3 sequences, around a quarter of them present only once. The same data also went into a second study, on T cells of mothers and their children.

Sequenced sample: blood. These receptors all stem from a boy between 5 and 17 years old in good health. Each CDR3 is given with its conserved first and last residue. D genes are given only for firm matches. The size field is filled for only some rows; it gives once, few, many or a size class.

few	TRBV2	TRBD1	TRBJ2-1	CASRHLATGLWGQFF	TGTGCCAGCAGACATCTGGCGACAGGGCTCTGGGGCCAGTTCTTC
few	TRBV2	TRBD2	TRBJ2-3	CASSRTSGGPSTDTQYF	TGTGCCAGCAGTCGGACTAGCGGGGGGCCTAGCACAGATACGCAGTATTTT
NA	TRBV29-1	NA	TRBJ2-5	CSGGDTGFAGETQYF	TGCAGCGGAGGCGATACAGGGTTTGCCGGAGAGACCCAGTACTTC
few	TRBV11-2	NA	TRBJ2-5	CASNYNRAQETQYF	TGTGCCAGCAATTACAACAGGGCACAAGAGACCCAGTACTTC
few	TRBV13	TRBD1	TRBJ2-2	CASSEGQGAWTGELFF	TGTGCCAGCAGCGAAGGACAGGGGGCGTGGACCGGGGAGCTGTTTTTT
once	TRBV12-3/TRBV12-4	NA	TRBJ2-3	CASSLTVGADTQYF	TGTGCCAGCAGCCTCACAGTGGGGGCAGATACGCAGTATTTT
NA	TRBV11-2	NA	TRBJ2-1	CASADGGHSYNEQFF	TGTGCCAGCGCGGACGGGGGCCACTCCTACAATGAGCAGTTCTTC
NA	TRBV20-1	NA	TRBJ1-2	CSARDRVSYGYTF	TGCAGTGCTAGAGATCGGGTCTCCTATGGCTACACCTTC
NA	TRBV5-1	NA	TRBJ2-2	CASSLATGRNTGELFF	TGCGCCAGCAGCTTGGCCACCGGGAGGAACACCGGGGAGCTGTTTTTT
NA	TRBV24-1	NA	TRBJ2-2	CATSDSDRAHNTGELFF	TGTGCCACCAGTGATTCCGATAGGGCCCATAACACCGGGGAGCTGTTTTTT
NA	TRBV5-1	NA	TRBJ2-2	CASRWTEGIGELFF	TGCGCCAGCAGGTGGACCGAGGGTATCGGGGAGCTGTTTTTT
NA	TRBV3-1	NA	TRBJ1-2	CASSQDMSRAGYGYTF	TGTGCCAGCAGCCAAGATATGTCGAGGGCGGGCTATGGCTACACCTTC
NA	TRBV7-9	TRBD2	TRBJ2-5	CASSRPRTSGGRETQYF	TGTGCCAGCAGCCGCCCTCGGACTAGCGGGGGACGGGAGACCCAGTACTTC
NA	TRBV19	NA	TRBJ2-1	CASSRGTSRSYNEQFF	TGTGCCAGTAGCCGCGGGACTTCCCGCTCCTACAATGAGCAGTTCTTC
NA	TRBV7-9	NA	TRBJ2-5	CASSPRGAGLETQYF	TGTGCCAGCAGCCCCAGGGGCGCGGGTCTAGAGACCCAGTACTTC
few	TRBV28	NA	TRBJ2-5	CASSLRRGAGLRETQYF	TGTGCCAGCAGTTTACGAAGAGGGGCCGGCTTGCGAGAGACCCAGTACTTC
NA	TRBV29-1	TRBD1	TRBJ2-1	CSLGTGGGNEQFF	TGCAGCCTAGGGACAGGGGGTGGGAATGAGCAGTTCTTC
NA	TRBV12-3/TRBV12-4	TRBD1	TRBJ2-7	CASSLGSGQGVYEQYF	TGTGCCAGCAGTTTAGGCTCGGGACAGGGAGTCTACGAGCAGTACTTC
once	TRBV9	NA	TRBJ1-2	CASSAGAGRYGYTF	TGTGCCAGCAGCGCCGGGGCAGGCCGTTATGGCTACACCTTC
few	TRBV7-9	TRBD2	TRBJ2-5	CASSLRGEERETQYF	TGTGCCAGCAGCTTACGGGGGGAGGAACGGGAGACCCAGTACTTC
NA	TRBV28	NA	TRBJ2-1	CASSLGGWKQFF	TGTGCCAGCAGTCTAGGGGGGTGGAAGCAGTTCTTC
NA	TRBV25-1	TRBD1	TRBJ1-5	CASSATGVQPQHF	TGTGCCAGCAGCGCGACAGGGGTTCAGCCCCAGCATTTT
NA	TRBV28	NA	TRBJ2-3	CASSVMDTDTQYF	TGTGCCAGCAGTGTGATGGATACAGATACGCAGTATTTT
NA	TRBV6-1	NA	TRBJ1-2	CASSEVGGGGYTF	TGTGCCAGCAGTGAAGTTGGGGGAGGTGGCTACACCTTC
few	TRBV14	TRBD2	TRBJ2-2	CASSLRTSANTGELFF	TGTGCCAGCAGCCTCCGGACTAGCGCGAACACCGGGGAGCTGTTTTTT
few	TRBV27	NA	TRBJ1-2	CASSLGPGGGGGYTF	TGTGCCAGCAGTTTAGGTCCGGGTGGCGGCGGGGGCTACACCTTC
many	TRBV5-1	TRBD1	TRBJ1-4	CASSLGTGDEKLFF	TGTGCCAGCAGCTTGGGGACAGGGGATGAAAAACTGTTTTTT
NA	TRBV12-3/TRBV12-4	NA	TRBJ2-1	CASSLKRGGGDQFF	TGTGCCAGCAGTTTAAAGAGGGGGGGAGGAGATCAGTTCTTC
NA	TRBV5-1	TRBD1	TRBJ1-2	CASSLDLRGNGYTF	TGCGCCAGCAGCTTAGACCTCAGGGGGAATGGCTACACCTTC
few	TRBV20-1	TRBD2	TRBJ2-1	CSASPPWGSGGAGYNEQFF	TGCAGTGCTAGCCCCCCCTGGGGGAGCGGGGGGGCGGGATACAATGAGCAGTTCTTC
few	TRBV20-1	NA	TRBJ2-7	CSARGGYDEQYF	TGCAGTGCTAGAGGGGGCTACGACGAGCAGTACTTC
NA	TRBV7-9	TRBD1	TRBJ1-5	CASSSTGTGGSQPQHF	TGTGCCAGCAGCTCAACCGGGACAGGGGGCTCTCAGCCCCAGCATTTT
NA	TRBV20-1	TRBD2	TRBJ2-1	CSARGLAAADEQFF	TGCAGTGCTAGAGGACTAGCGGCCGCGGATGAGCAGTTCTTC
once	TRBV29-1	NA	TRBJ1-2	CSVDRVSYGYTF	TGCAGCGTTGACAGGGTTTCCTATGGCTACACCTTC
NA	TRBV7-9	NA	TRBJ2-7	CASSPGTGGADEQYF	TGTGCCAGCAGCCCCGGGACTGGAGGGGCCGACGAGCAGTACTTC
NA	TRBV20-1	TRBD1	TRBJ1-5	CSALGGTDQPQHF	TGCAGTGCTCTAGGGGGGACAGATCAGCCCCAGCATTTT
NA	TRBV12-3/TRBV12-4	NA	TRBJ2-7	CASSLRANSYEQYF	TGTGCCAGCAGTTTAAGGGCTAACTCCTACGAGCAGTACTTC
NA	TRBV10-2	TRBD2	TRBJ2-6	CASRASGGVSGANVLTF	TGCGCCAGCAGGGCTAGCGGGGGGGTGTCTGGGGCCAACGTCCTGACTTTC
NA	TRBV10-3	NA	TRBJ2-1	CAISAQGDEQFF	TGTGCCATCAGTGCACAGGGAGATGAGCAGTTCTTC
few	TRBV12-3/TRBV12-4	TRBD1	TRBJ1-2	CASSPNRQGPIYTF	TGTGCCAGCAGCCCAAATCGACAGGGGCCTATCTACACCTTC
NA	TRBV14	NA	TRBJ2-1	CASSPTAGESYNEQFF	TGTGCCAGCAGCCCAACGGCCGGGGAATCCTACAATGAGCAGTTCTTC
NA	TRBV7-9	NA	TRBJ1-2	CASSLWRQETNYGYTF	TGTGCCAGCAGCTTATGGAGACAGGAAACAAACTATGGCTACACCTTC
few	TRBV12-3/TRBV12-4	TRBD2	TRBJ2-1	CANSWGLAGRNEQFF	TGTGCCAACTCCTGGGGTCTAGCGGGACGGAATGAGCAGTTCTTC
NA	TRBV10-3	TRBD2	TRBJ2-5	CATAGLAGLVETQYF	TGTGCCACAGCGGGACTAGCGGGATTGGTAGAGACCCAGTACTTC
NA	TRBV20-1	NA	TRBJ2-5	CSAREGTAQETQYF	TGCAGTGCTAGGGAGGGGACTGCTCAAGAGACCCAGTACTTC
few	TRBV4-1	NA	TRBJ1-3	CASSQGGFSGNTIYF	TGCGCCAGCAGCCAAGGGGGATTCTCTGGAAACACCATATATTTT
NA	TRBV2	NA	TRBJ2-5	CASSGVFESGTQYF	TGTGCCAGCAGTGGAGTGTTCGAGTCGGGAACCCAGTACTTC
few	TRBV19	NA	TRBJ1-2	CASSIDIVGRNGYTF	TGTGCCAGTAGTATAGATATTGTAGGACGCAATGGCTACACCTTC
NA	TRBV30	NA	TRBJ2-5	CAWIPRHQETQYF	TGTGCCTGGATCCCCAGGCACCAAGAGACCCAGTACTTC